This T cell receptor (beta chain) was identified in a study of cytomegalovirus exposure and HLA in healthy donors. It was with 60 Vbeta and 13 Jbeta primers that the PCR ran. Assay: immunoSEQ multiplex PCR; the TCRdb copy retains only in-frame clones and omits some. The data hold 90,000 to 150,000 clones, with about 73% observed a single time. The CDR3 loop spans 12 amino acids. The V gene lost 3 bases and the J gene lost 8 bases, with 10 bases spanning the gap. CDR1 and CDR2 from the germline V gene are MNHNS and SASEGT. This clone was observed once. The receptor was isolated from a woman aged 40 to 49 in good health and CMV-seronegative. The chain links TRBV6-1 to TRBJ1-2, with D unresolved. The sample was PBMCs. CDR3 DNA sequence: TGTGCCAGCAGTGACAGCACGGGGGGCTACACCTTC. Translated: CASSDSTGGYTF.